This T cell receptor (beta chain) was sequenced for a study of monozygotic twins with inflammatory bowel disease (dated by TCRdb to the late 2010s). General notes on the study: The complete study included approximately 28 monozygotic twin pairs: 19 IBD-discordant Danish pairs and nine German pairs, of which four were IBD-concordant and five were IBD-discordant. The search for disease-associated traits relied mainly on comparing IBD patients with their genetically identical healthy co-twins within discordant pairs. Each individual had, on average, about 151 000 unique TCRalpha sequences and 181 000 unique TCRbeta sequences available for analysis.

The library came from 5' RACE. Preparation of each TCR library used around 3.5 ug of total RNA. cDNA was synthesized with SMARTScribe reverse transcriptase in eight separate reactions per sample. Unique molecular identifiers containing a 6-nucleotide sample barcode were introduced through template switching during cDNA synthesis. Amplification of TCRalpha and TCRbeta cDNA involved two nested PCRs of approximately 16 and 10 cycles, and each PCR was followed by bead purification. Before amplification, the cDNA was treated with uracil DNA-glycosylase and purified using the QIAquick PCR purification kit. The second PCR was the step at which Illumina TruSeq-compatible adapters and sample-specific barcodes were added. TapeStation and Qubit were used to check library quality and concentration, and 5 to 6 ng of each library went into the pool. Sequencing of pooled libraries was carried out on an Illumina HiSeq2500 single-index Rapid Run using 2 x 100 bp reads and custom sequencing primers. Per the source publication's procedure: PCR and sequencing errors were corrected by UMI-based consensus assembly using MiGEC version 1.2.6. MiXCR version 2.1.1 handled V(D)J alignment, clonotype assembly and CDR3 extraction. To normalise gene usage, clonotype sharing and MAIT/NKT TCR abundance, the top 1000, 10 000 and 20 000 clonotypes in each sample were analysed. After downsampling to 27 000 UMIs, diversity was calculated as the inverse Simpson index using the vegan R package. Paired Mann-Whitney U tests were applied to discordant twin pairs, with Benjamini-Hochberg correction for multiple testing. TCRdb reprocessed the raw reads; every CDR3 protein sequence is a single record, and DNA is not supplied. TCRdb's processing, not the study's, gives the V and J calls here. This sample's listing comprises 330,000 or so distinct CDR3 sequences. Clones ranked in the top ten supply 2% to 2.5% of the sample.

A roughly 2.7 ml peripheral blood sample was drawn into PAXgene tubes per donor and stored at -80°C. Total RNA was isolated from whole blood with the PAXgene blood miRNA kit on an automated QIAcube, without T cell sorting. Peripheral blood from monozygotic twin pairs concordant or discordant for inflammatory bowel disease was subjected to deep TCRalpha and TCRbeta repertoire profiling with unique molecular barcoding. Smoking habits were recorded for all twin pairs, with individuals classified as current, former or never smokers. The CDR3 sequence holds 16 residues, the cysteine and phenylalanine included. No DNA sequence was recorded. The germline V gene encodes CDR1 MDHEN and CDR2 SYDVKM. Of note for this clonotype: There is no known antigen for this receptor.

Overall study results and their limits: Measured by the inverse Simpson index, TCRbeta repertoire diversity was lower in IBD patients than in their healthy co-twins. Distinction between different T cell subtypes could not be achieved in the analysis. Compared with healthy twins, IBD patients had fewer clonotypes in common with other individuals, a difference most pronounced in patients showing signs of disease activity. Concordant and discordant twins showed no difference in repertoire similarity, possibly because of limited statistical power. The results gave no support for a single strong signal or clonotype linked to IBD. Because patients received different immunosuppressive treatments, the repertoires may have picked up extra background noise and variability between individuals.

The sequence links TRBV28 to TRBJ2-2; TCRdb designates TRBD1, a call that cannot be tested without DNA. The sample taken for sequencing was blood. The sequence was collected from a human donor with ulcerative colitis or Crohn's disease, or a healthy co-twin of an affected twin (not recorded which). The CDR3 reads CASSSADSTNTGELFF.